The 7 T cell receptor beta chains below come from one sample, sequenced in a study of blood T cell repertoires in COVID-19. TCRdb keeps only in-frame clones here, not all; method: immunoSEQ multiplex PCR. The sample yields 220,000 or so clones, roughly 80% seen once. Sample: peripheral blood. The receptor source for this set is a woman between 25 and 40 years old who had recovered from COVID-19.

The chain recombines TRBV6-5 with TRBJ1-1; possibly TRBD1 for D (6 bases). Germline V gene lookup returns CDR1 MNHEY and CDR2 SVGAGI. V lost 6 bases, J lost 8 bases, and 10 bases lay in between. This CDR3 is 11 amino acids long. The CDR3 nucleotides read TGTGCCAGCAGCCTTGGACAGGAAGCTTTCTTT. It is translated as CASSLGQEAFF.

CDR3 amino acids: CAIPTRTGGDGYTF. In nucleotides, the CDR3 is TGTGCCATCCCCACACGGACAGGGGGCGATGGCTACACCTTC. The chain joins TRBV6-6 to TRBJ1-2; 11 nucleotides line up with TRBD1. CDR1 and CDR2 (germline): MNHNY, SVGAGI (reference sequence). The CDR3 totals 14 residues. The J segment lost 6 bases and the V segment lost 10 bases, leaving 10 bases of the junction unmatched.

This chain connects TRBV15 to TRBJ1-2; D call uncertain. There are 14 residues in the CDR3. Germline loops: CDR1 LNHNV, CDR2 YYDKDF (reference sequence). Trimming pared 0 bases from V and 1 base from J, leaving 6 bases between. The CDR3 nucleotides read TGTGCCACCAGCAGAGAAACGGGTAACTATGGCTACACCTTC. Encoded protein: CATSRETGNYGYTF.

The V and J genes are TRBV6-5 and TRBJ2-2; D uncertain. Germline V gene sequence: CDR1 MNHEY, CDR2 SVGAGI. The CDR3 sequence is 14 residues long. With 5 bases removed from V and 7 bases from J, the gap between germline ends came to 14 bases. This chain's CDR3 is CASSRPDRGGELFF. CDR3 nucleotide sequence: TGTGCCAGCAGTCGGCCCGATAGAGGCGGGGAGCTGTTTTTT.

The V and J genes are TRBV6-5 and TRBJ2-2, with 9 bases matching TRBD2. The germline V gene encodes CDR1 MNHEY and CDR2 SVGAGI. With 6 bases clipped from V and 7 bases from J, the junction kept 3 bases outside the gene matches. This CDR3 comprises 13 residues. Written as DNA, the CDR3 is TGTGCCAGCAGAGAGCGGGAGGTCGGGGAGCTGTTTTTT. Protein sequence: CASREREVGELFF.

The chain joins TRBV28 to TRBJ2-2, with 8 bases lining up with TRBD2. CDR1 MDHEN and CDR2 SYDVKM come from the germline V gene. CDR3 length: 17 amino acids. With 5 bases clipped from V and 1 base from J, the junction kept 9 bases outside the gene matches. The CDR3 is CASSIPPGLENTGELFF. CDR3 DNA sequence: TGTGCCAGCAGTATTCCCCCGGGACTAGAGAACACCGGGGAGCTGTTTTTT.

This chain links TRBV11-2 with TRBJ2-5, with TRBD2 matching over 7 bases. The CDR3 covers 15 residues. J was trimmed by 4 bases and V by 1 base; bases with no gene match: 6. The germline gives CDR1 SGHAT, CDR2 FQNNGV. The CDR3 region is CASSLVRGVGETQYF. The CDR3 nucleotides are TGTGCCAGCAGCTTAGTACGGGGGGTGGGAGAGACCCAGTACTTC.